Ten or more counts support the clone carrying this T cell receptor beta chain. Its antigen is not known. This record comes from a study of post-analysis software for immune sequencing data. Study details: Included courses were relapsing-remitting and secondary progressive multiple sclerosis; progressive-relapsing multiple sclerosis was also included. Points from the study as a whole: Controls showed lower frequencies than patients for five TRBV segments, and TRBV5-6, TRBV5-1 and TRBV20-1 were among these.

Prepared TCR beta cDNA libraries contained unique molecular identifiers. Using its own MiXCR run on the PCR reads, TCRdb lists one record per CDR3 protein. The table includes 450,000 or so distinct CDR3 sequences, under 55% detected once. The CDR3 covers 14 residues. Trimming took 3 bases from V and 4 from J; bases not matched to a gene: 4. Looked up from germline, CDR1 is SGHRS and CDR2 is YFSETQ. The receptor was isolated from a girl aged 10-17 years with multiple sclerosis. The chain combines TRBV5-1 with TRBJ1-1; 9 bases match TRBD1. Material: blood. The CDR3 region has the DNA TGCGCCAGCAGCTCCGGACAGGGGCCCACTGAAGCTTTCTTT. It codes for CASSSGQGPTEAFF.